This passage covers 4 T cell receptor beta chains from one sample sequenced in a study of identical twins. In TCRdb, the 5' RACE reads were re-called with MiXCR into one record per CDR3 protein. The sample holds about 1.7 million distinct CDR3 sequences, around a third seen once. The sequencing sample was made of cord blood. Every receptor here comes from a newborn girl in good health.

This clonotype was observed a few times. The CDR3: CASSLYPVRPYEQYF. The CDR3 bases are TGTGCCAGCAGCTTATACCCCGTCCGCCCTTACGAGCAGTACTTC. The chain links TRBV11-2 to TRBJ2-7; D gene ambiguous. Trimming removed 2 bases at V and 4 bases at J, with 15 bases between. This CDR3 has 15 residues. From germline, CDR1 is SGHAT and CDR2 FQNNGV. Supplemented by reference TRBV11-2 and TRBJ2-7, the full variable domain reads EAGVAQSPRYKIIEKRQSVAFWCNPISGHATLYWYQQILGQGPKLLIQFQNNGVVDDSQLPKDRFSAERLKGVDSTLKIQPAKLEDSAVYLCASSLYPVRPYEQYFGPGTRLTVT.

This clonotype was observed a few times. The chain employs TRBV12-3 or TRBV12-4 and TRBJ2-7; 11 nucleotides align to TRBD2. This CDR3 has 16 residues. V lost 5 bases to trimming and J lost 0 bases; unmatched junction nucleotides: 6. The CDR3 DNA is TGTGCCAGCAGTACGGGACTAGCGGAGGTCTCCTACGAGCAGTACTTC. It is translated as CASSTGLAEVSYEQYF.

The chain is built from TRBV20-1 and TRBJ2-1; the D is unclear. The CDR3 runs 15 residues. V was trimmed by 2 bases and J by 1 base, leaving 12 bases between them. CDR1 is DFQATT, CDR2 SNEGSKA, per germline (reference sequence). CDR3 nucleotide sequence: TGCAGTGCTAGAATTTACCCATTTTCCTACAATGAGCAGTTCTTC. As protein: CSARIYPFSYNEQFF.

This clonotype was observed a few times. V usage is TRBV20-1 and J usage is TRBJ2-3, with 8 bases lining up with TRBD2. Germline V gives CDR1 DFQATT, CDR2 SNEGSKA (reference sequence). V trimming: 0 bases; J trimming: 1 base; junction bases outside the gene matches: 6. This CDR3 contains 16 residues. The CDR3 loop reads CSARDSWTSRTDTQYF. CDR3 bases: TGCAGTGCTAGAGATTCTTGGACTAGCCGCACAGATACGCAGTATTTT.